Presented here are 18 T cell receptor beta chains from one specimen sequenced in a study of cytomegalovirus exposure and HLA in healthy donors. PCR involved 60 Vbeta and 13 Jbeta primers. Generated by immunoSEQ multiplex PCR, the TCRdb table keeps only in-frame clones and is missing some. Counted here are 140,000 to 150,000 clones, approximately 80% occurring once; the ten biggest clones make up 2% to 3%. Sequences were obtained from PBMCs. The receptors were gathered from a young woman in good health and CMV-seropositive.

This clone showed up just once. This chain links TRBV5-6 with TRBJ2-2; D might be TRBD2 (5 bases). Germline-derived CDR1 and CDR2 are SGHDT and YYEEEE. Deletions cut 2 bases from V and 4 bases from J, with 6 bases between. The CDR3 runs 13 residues. The CDR3 coding sequence is TGTGCCAGCAGCTTAGCGGTCACCGGGGAGCTGTTTTTT. This gives the protein CASSLAVTGELFF.

The chain joins TRBV6-5 to TRBJ1-1, with 8 bases fitting TRBD1. Germline lookup yields CDR1 MNHEY and CDR2 SVGAGI. V lost 5 bases and J lost 6; bases outside the gene matches: 8. The CDR3 totals 14 residues. The CDR3 bases are TGTGCCAGCAGTCCCCGGACAGGGTCGGCTGAAGCTTTCTTT. Translation gives CASSPRTGSAEAFF.

The rearrangement joins TRBV5-5 to TRBJ2-1, with a possible D match to TRBD2 (6 bases). This CDR3 comprises 13 residues. The germline V gene encodes CDR1 SGHKS and CDR2 YYEKEE (reference sequence). V was trimmed by 0 bases and J by 8 bases, leaving 9 bases between them. CDR3 loop: CASSLGGVDEQFF. CDR3 nucleotides: TGTGCCAGCAGCTTGGGGGGGGTCGATGAGCAGTTCTTC.

This chain joins TRBV7-9 and TRBJ1-2; D gene uncertain. The CDR3 length is 12 residues. Trimming took off 5 bases at V and 2 bases at J, with 6 bases between the two ends. CDR1 is SEHNR, CDR2 FQNEAQ, per germline (reference sequence). The CDR3 bases are TGTGCCAGCAGCCTCGGGAACTATGGCTACACCTTC. It encodes CASSLGNYGYTF.

The V gene is TRBV5-5, the J gene TRBJ1-5; D is possibly TRBD1 (6 bases). In germline, CDR1 is SGHKS, CDR2 YYEKEE (reference sequence). Trimming took off 0 bases at V and 7 bases at J, with 8 bases between the two ends. CDR3 length: 13 amino acids. The CDR3 DNA reads as TGTGCCAGCAGCTTGGACAGGGACCAGCCCCAGCATTTT. Translated: CASSLDRDQPQHF.

The gene calls are TRBV6-5 and TRBJ2-5; 8 bases agree with TRBD1. V shed 6 bases and J 7 bases; nucleotides not matched to a gene: 7. This CDR3 has 13 amino acids. CDR1 and CDR2 from the germline V gene are MNHEY and SVGAGI. For the CDR3, the DNA is TGTGCCAGCAGAATAGACAGGGGAGGGACCCAGTACTTC. Amino acids: CASRIDRGGTQYF.

The rearrangement uses TRBV10-3 and TRBJ2-1; TRBD1 agrees at 9 bases. The CDR3 consists of 15 residues. The germline V gene has CDR1 ENHRY and CDR2 SYGVKD. The V and J ends lost 6 bases and 5 bases, in that order; junction bases with no gene match: 8. The CDR3 region has the DNA TGTGCCATCAGATCCAAAGGGACAGGGAACAATGAGCAGTTCTTC. Protein sequence: CAIRSKGTGNNEQFF.

The chain couples TRBV11-2 to TRBJ2-3, with 9 bases that match TRBD2. The ends lost 4 bases at V and 2 bases at J; junction bases unmatched: 4. The CDR3 has 15 amino acids. Germline CDR1 and CDR2: SGHAT and FQNNGV. CDR3 coding DNA: TGTGCCAGCAGCTGGCGGGGGGGAAACACAGATACGCAGTATTTT. It specifies CASSWRGGNTDTQYF.

The chain recombines TRBV7-2 with TRBJ2-2, with 9 bases identical to TRBD1. CDR1 and CDR2 (germline): SGHTA, FQGNSA. CDR3 size: 15 residues. After removal of 2 bases from V and 6 bases from J, the junction contained 4 bases not matched to a gene. The CDR3 protein is CASSLLQGAAGELFF. The CDR3, as DNA: TGTGCCAGCAGCTTATTACAGGGGGCCGCCGGGGAGCTGTTTTTT.

The CDR3 nucleotides are TGTGCCAGCAGCTTAAATAGCCCACGAGAGACCCAGTACTTC. Protein: CASSLNSPRETQYF. This chain uses TRBV7-2 with TRBJ2-5; D gene uncertain. Trimming removed 2 bases from V and 4 bases from J, with 11 bases in between. Looked up from germline, CDR1 is SGHTA and CDR2 is FQGNSA. The CDR3 has 14 residues.

Notes on this clone: One end of the junction does not line up with germline, which may come from a read error. V is TRBV9 and J is TRBJ1-1; 7 nucleotides agree with TRBD1. Germline V gives CDR1 SGDLS, CDR2 YYNGEE. The CDR3 is 20 amino acids. CDR3 in DNA: TGTGCCAGCAGCGCCCGACCATTCGGGACAGAAAGTAAAAGGAACGCTGAAGCTTTCTTT. Translated: CASSARPFGTESKRNAEAFF.

The V call is TRBV5-6, the J call TRBJ2-5, with 7 nucleotides matching TRBD2. Germline V lookup: CDR1 SGHDT, CDR2 YYEEEE. The CDR3 spans 15 residues. The V and J ends lost 6 bases and 3 bases, in that order; junction bases with no gene match: 11. CDR3 nucleotide sequence: TGTGCCAGCACCCTCCCAGGGAGCGGGGAAGAGACCCAGTACTTC. Its protein product is CASTLPGSGEETQYF.

V gene TRBV7-9 combines with J gene TRBJ1-1, with D unclear. Germline V lookup: CDR1 SEHNR, CDR2 FQNEAQ (reference sequence). Deletions cut 5 bases from V and 0 bases from J, with 4 bases between. There are 12 residues in the CDR3. The CDR3 DNA is TGTGCCAGCAGCCTCCTGAACACTGAAGCTTTCTTT. Translated: CASSLLNTEAFF.

The CDR3 region is CASSLGRTGHGYTF. The CDR3 region has the DNA TGCGCCAGCAGCTTGGGGAGGACAGGGCATGGCTACACCTTC. V gene TRBV5-1 combines with J gene TRBJ1-2; 8 bases fit TRBD1. The CDR3 totals 14 residues. The junction had 4 bases not matched to a gene; V was cut back by 0 bases and J by 6 bases. CDR1 is SGHRS and CDR2 is YFSETQ in the germline V gene.

The gene calls are TRBV5-4 and TRBJ1-2; tentatively, D is TRBD1 (5 bases). V lost 0 bases to trimming and J lost 4 bases, with 13 bases between them. Germline lookup yields CDR1 SGHNT and CDR2 YYREEE (reference sequence). CDR3 length equals 15 residues. The CDR3 here is CASSLADRTSYGYTF. Here the CDR3 DNA reads TGTGCCAGCAGCTTGGCCGACAGAACCAGCTATGGCTACACCTTC.

This clone has only a few counts. CDR3 in DNA: TGCGCCAGCAAGGTAGCGGTGCAGGTTAGCGAGCAGTACTTC. This sequence encodes CASKVAVQVSEQYF. This sequence joins TRBV10-1 and TRBJ2-7, with D possibly being TRBD2 (6 bases). Trimming removed 7 bases at V and 6 bases at J, with 19 bases between. The CDR3 sequence is 14 residues long. The germline CDR1 and CDR2 sequences are WNHNN and SYGVQD (reference sequence).

This chain joins TRBV6-6 and TRBJ2-3; tentative D call: TRBD2 (7 bases). The V end was cut by 6 bases, the J end by 4 bases, with 17 bases between. The CDR3 sequence is 15 residues long. The germline gives CDR1 MNHNY, CDR2 SVGAGI (reference sequence). This CDR3 is CASSPGGGGADTQYF. Here the CDR3 DNA reads TGTGCCAGCAGCCCGGGGGGCGGGGGAGCAGATACGCAGTATTTT.

The chain has TRBV6-6 and TRBJ1-2; weak D call: TRBD1 (5 bases). The CDR3 covers 15 residues. Germline V lookup: CDR1 MNHNY, CDR2 SVGAGI (reference sequence). The V end was cut by 0 bases, the J end by 2 bases, with 10 bases between. CDR3 DNA: TGTGCCAGCAGTTACTCCCCGACAGACAACTATGGCTACACCTTC. As protein: CASSYSPTDNYGYTF.